These 15 T cell receptor beta chains were all obtained from the same sample, sequenced in a study of shared clonotypes between healthy human individuals. The protocol was immunoSEQ multiplex PCR, while the TCRdb copy is restricted to in-frame clones and leaves out a portion. The table includes more than 2 million clones, roughly 93% detected once. Naive CD8 cells lacked CD45RO and underwent positive selection for CCR7, leaving out terminally differentiated effector memory CD45RA+ cells. The sample comprised naive CD8+ T cells from PBMCs. Every receptor here comes from a man in his late teens or twenties in good health. Some clones in this sample may be carry-over from other donors' samples.

The chain couples TRBV7-6 to TRBJ2-6, with a tentative D call TRBD2 (5 bases). CDR1 and CDR2 (germline): SGHVS, FNYEAQ. The ends were cut back, 1 base at V and 0 bases at J, with 10 bases in the middle. The CDR3 sequence is 17 residues long. CDR3 DNA: TGTGCCAGCAGCTTAGGACCCGAGGGCTCTGGGGCCAACGTCCTGACTTTC. Translated: CASSLGPEGSGANVLTF.

This clone was detected once. The V and J genes are TRBV6-1 and TRBJ1-1; D not certain. This CDR3 contains 14 residues. Between the trimmed V and J ends, which lost 6 bases and 4 bases, there was a span of 15 bases. The germline V gene encodes CDR1 MNHNS and CDR2 SASEGT. CDR3 nucleotides: TGTGCCAGCAGCCACGTCTACCAACGCACTGAAGCTTTCTTT. It translates to CASSHVYQRTEAFF.

The chain is built from TRBV27 and TRBJ2-7, with 7 bases identical to TRBD2. The germline CDR1 and CDR2 sequences are MNHEY and SMNVEV (reference sequence). V dropped 4 bases and J dropped 3; count of bases not matched to a gene: 18. This CDR3 spans 18 amino acids. The CDR3 sequence: CASSSSRGSPSGLYEQYF. CDR3 DNA: TGTGCCAGCAGTTCGTCCCGCGGGAGCCCCTCAGGGCTCTACGAGCAGTACTTC.

A single count supports this clone. This chain's CDR3 is CASSYSRQGGTGELFF. The DNA for the CDR3 is TGTGCCAGCAGTTACTCGAGACAGGGGGGAACCGGGGAGCTGTTTTTT. The chain employs TRBV6-5 and TRBJ2-2; 9 positions agree with TRBD1. The trim removed 0 bases at V and 5 bases at J, leaving 4 bases unmatched. Germline CDR1 is MNHEY and CDR2 is SVGAGI. This CDR3 region has 16 residues.

CDR3 DNA: TGTGCCAGCAGCGCGGGGGGGGATGACTACAATGAGCAGTTCTTC. The encoded protein is CASSAGGDDYNEQFF. This chain connects TRBV11-2 to TRBJ2-1; 9 positions agree with TRBD2. CDR1 and CDR2 from the germline V gene are SGHAT and FQNNGV. Trimming at V came to 5 bases and at J to 3 bases, leaving 5 bases not matched to a gene. The CDR3 is made up of 15 amino acids.

The rearrangement links TRBV27 to TRBJ2-3; 9 bases are a match to TRBD1. Germline CDR1 MNHEY, CDR2 SMNVEV (reference sequence). The CDR3 covers 18 residues. After removal of 6 bases from V and 1 base from J, the junction contained 14 bases not matched to a gene. The DNA for the CDR3 is TGTGCCAGCAGATCTTCGGGACAGGGACTTTTAGGCACAGATACGCAGTATTTT. Translation gives CASRSSGQGLLGTDTQYF.

The V call is TRBV27, the J call TRBJ1-1, with D unclear. Germline V gives CDR1 MNHEY, CDR2 SMNVEV (reference sequence). Trimming stripped 1 base from V and 1 base from J, with 13 bases between. This CDR3 has 16 residues. The CDR3 is CASSLLPGRGNTEAFF. The CDR3 nucleotides are TGTGCCAGCAGTTTATTACCGGGCAGAGGGAACACTGAAGCTTTCTTT.

V is TRBV6-1 and J is TRBJ1-4, with D possibly matching TRBD1 (6 bases). The germline CDR1 and CDR2 sequences are MNHNS and SASEGT. The CDR3 has 16 residues. V was pared by 2 bases and J by 2 bases, with 12 bases between. CDR3 DNA: TGTGCCAGCAGTGAATGGGGGGGGGCGACTAATGAAAAACTGTTTTTT. Amino acid sequence: CASSEWGGATNEKLFF.

The V gene is TRBV21-1, the J gene TRBJ2-1; whether TRBD2, the table's D call, matches the DNA was not checked. TRBV21-1 has pseudogene status. CDR3 length equals 15 residues. CDR3 in amino acids: CASSARTRLSNEQFF. The DNA of the CDR3 is TGTGCCAGCAGCGCCAGGACTAGATTATCGAATGAGCAGTTCTTC.

The V gene is TRBV19, the J gene TRBJ2-2, with D possibly matching TRBD2 (5 bases). This CDR3 spans 12 amino acids. Germline V CDR1 and CDR2: LNHDA, SQIVND (reference sequence). The ends were cut back, 6 bases at V and 11 bases at J, with 13 bases in the middle. The CDR3 region is CASRDGGLELFF. CDR3 in DNA: TGTGCCAGTAGGGACGGAGGTCTTGAGCTGTTTTTT.

This clone was counted a single time. J is TRBJ2-2 and V is TRBV27; D unresolved. Germline V gene sequence: CDR1 MNHEY, CDR2 SMNVEV (reference sequence). This CDR3 is built from 14 residues. V was shortened by 9 bases and J by 0 bases, with 11 bases between the two germline ends. As DNA, the CDR3 is TGTGCCAGTAATCATCACGCGAACACCGGGGAGCTGTTTTTT. Translating gives CASNHHANTGELFF.

V and J are TRBV27 and TRBJ2-2; possibly TRBD1 for D (5 bases). V was cut by 2 bases and J by 3 bases, with 7 bases left in between. Looked up from germline, CDR1 is MNHEY and CDR2 is SMNVEV (reference sequence). This CDR3 spans 14 amino acids. The CDR3 DNA sequence: TGTGCCAGCAGTTTAGTAGGGGACACCGGGGAGCTGTTTTTT. Translation gives CASSLVGDTGELFF.

The table lists this clone with a count of one. The V call is TRBV5-1, the J call TRBJ2-2; 8 bases match TRBD1. CDR1 SGHRS and CDR2 YFSETQ come from the germline V gene. The CDR3 totals 15 residues. J gave up 7 bases and V 4 bases, and 9 bases lay outside the gene matches. The CDR3 is CASSGRDRPSGELFF. The CDR3 bases are TGCGCCAGCAGCGGCCGGGACAGGCCAAGCGGGGAGCTGTTTTTT.

The J gene is TRBJ2-5, the V gene TRBV9, with 10 nucleotides matching TRBD2. The CDR3 is 17 residues long. Germline V gives CDR1 SGDLS, CDR2 YYNGEE. V trimming: 4 bases; J trimming: 5 bases; junction bases outside the gene matches: 14. DNA of the CDR3: TGTGCCAGCAGCTACGGCCGGCTAGCGGGAGTTCGGGAGACCCAGTACTTC. Protein: CASSYGRLAGVRETQYF.

The chain is built from TRBV5-1 and TRBJ1-1, with D perhaps matching TRBD1 (5 bases). CDR1 and CDR2 (germline): SGHRS, YFSETQ. The CDR3 consists of 14 residues. Trimming removed 4 bases from V and 6 bases from J, with 16 bases in between. CDR3 amino acids: CASSLMGQGAEAFF. In DNA form, the CDR3 reads TGCGCCAGCAGCCTGATGGGGCAGGGCGCTGAAGCTTTCTTT. Based on the CDR3 plus reference TRBV5-1 and TRBJ1-1, the full variable domain is KAGVTQTPRYLIKTRGQQVTLSCSPISGHRSVSWYQQTPGQGLQFLFEYFSETQRNKGNFPGRFSGRQFSNSRSEMNVSTLELGDSALYLCASSLMGQGAEAFFGQGTRLTVV.